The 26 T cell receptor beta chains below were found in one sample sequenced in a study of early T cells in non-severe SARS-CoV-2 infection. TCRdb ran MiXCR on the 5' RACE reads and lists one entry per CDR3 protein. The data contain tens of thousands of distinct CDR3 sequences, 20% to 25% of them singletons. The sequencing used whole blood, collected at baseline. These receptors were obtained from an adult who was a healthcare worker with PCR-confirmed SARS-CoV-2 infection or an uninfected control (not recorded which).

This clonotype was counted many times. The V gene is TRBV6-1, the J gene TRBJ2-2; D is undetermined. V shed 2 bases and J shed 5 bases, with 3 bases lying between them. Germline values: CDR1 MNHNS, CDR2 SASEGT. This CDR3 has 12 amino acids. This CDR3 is CASSESTGELFF. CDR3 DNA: TGTGCCAGCAGTGAAAGTACCGGGGAGCTGTTTTTT.

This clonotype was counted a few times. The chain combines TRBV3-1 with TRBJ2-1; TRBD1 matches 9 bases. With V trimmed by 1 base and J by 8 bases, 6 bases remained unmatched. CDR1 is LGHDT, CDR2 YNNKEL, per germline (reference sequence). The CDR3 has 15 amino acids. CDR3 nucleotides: TGTGCCAGCAGCCAAGGGGGGGACAGGGAAGATGAGCAGTTCTTC. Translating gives CASSQGGDREDEQFF.

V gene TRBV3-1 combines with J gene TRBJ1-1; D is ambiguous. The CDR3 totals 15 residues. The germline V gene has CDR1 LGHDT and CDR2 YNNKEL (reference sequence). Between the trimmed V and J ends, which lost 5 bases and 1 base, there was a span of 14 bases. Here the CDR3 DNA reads TGTGCCAGCAGCTCCCAATCGGGATCGAACACTGAAGCTTTCTTT. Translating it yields CASSSQSGSNTEAFF.

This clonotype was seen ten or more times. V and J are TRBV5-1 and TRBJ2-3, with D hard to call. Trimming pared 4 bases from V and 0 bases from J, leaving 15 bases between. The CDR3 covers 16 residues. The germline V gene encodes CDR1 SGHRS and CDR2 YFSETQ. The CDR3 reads CASSKRPGISTDTQYF. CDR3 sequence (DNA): TGCGCCAGCAGCAAACGGCCGGGCATAAGCACAGATACGCAGTATTTT.

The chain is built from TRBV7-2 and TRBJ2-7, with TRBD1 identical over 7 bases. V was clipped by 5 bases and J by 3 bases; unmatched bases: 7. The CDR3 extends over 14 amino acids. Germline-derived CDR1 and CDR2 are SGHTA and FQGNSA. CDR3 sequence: CASSTVQGSYEQYF. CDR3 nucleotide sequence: TGTGCCAGCAGCACCGTACAGGGGAGCTACGAGCAGTACTTC.

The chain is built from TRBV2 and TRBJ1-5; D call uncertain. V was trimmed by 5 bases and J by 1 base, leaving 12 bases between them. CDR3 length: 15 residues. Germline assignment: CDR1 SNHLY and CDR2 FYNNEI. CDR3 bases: TGTGCCAGCAGTCCTGACCGAATAAGCAATCAGCCCCAGCATTTT. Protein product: CASSPDRISNQPQHF.

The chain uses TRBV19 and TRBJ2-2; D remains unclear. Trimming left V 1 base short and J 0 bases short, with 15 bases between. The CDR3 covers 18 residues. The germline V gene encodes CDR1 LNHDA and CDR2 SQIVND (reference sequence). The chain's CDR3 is CASSIGGFRVPNTGELFF. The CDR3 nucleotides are TGTGCCAGTAGTATAGGGGGTTTCCGGGTCCCGAACACCGGGGAGCTGTTTTTT.

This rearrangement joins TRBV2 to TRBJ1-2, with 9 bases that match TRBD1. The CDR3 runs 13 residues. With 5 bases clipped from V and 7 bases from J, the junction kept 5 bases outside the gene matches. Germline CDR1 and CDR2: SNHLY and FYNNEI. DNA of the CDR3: TGTGCCAGCAGTCGGACAGGGGTTTCTGGCTACACCTTC. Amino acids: CASSRTGVSGYTF. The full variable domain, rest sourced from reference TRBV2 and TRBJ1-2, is EPEVTQTPSHQVTQMGQEVILRCVPISNHLYFYWYRQILGQKVEFLVSFYNNEISEKSEIFDDQFSVERPDGSNFTLKIRSTKLEDSAMYFCASSRTGVSGYTFGSGTRLTVV.

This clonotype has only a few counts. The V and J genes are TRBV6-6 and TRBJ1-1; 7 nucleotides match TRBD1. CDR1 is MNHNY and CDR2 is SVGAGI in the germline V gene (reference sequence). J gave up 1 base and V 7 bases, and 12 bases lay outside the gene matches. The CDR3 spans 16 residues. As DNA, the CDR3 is TGTGCCAGCACTTCTAGGGGGCGCCGGGGGAACACTGAAGCTTTCTTT. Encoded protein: CASTSRGRRGNTEAFF.

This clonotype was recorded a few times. The CDR3 loop is CASSLEGAHTGELFF. Written as DNA, the CDR3 is TGTGCCAGCAGCTTAGAGGGGGCCCACACCGGGGAGCTGTTTTTT. The chain is built from TRBV7-9 and TRBJ2-2; TRBD1 agrees at 7 bases. The J segment lost 3 bases and the V segment lost 1 base, leaving 2 bases of the junction unmatched. Germline values: CDR1 SEHNR, CDR2 FQNEAQ (reference sequence). The CDR3 consists of 15 residues. Based on the CDR3 plus reference TRBV7-9 and TRBJ2-2, the full variable domain is DTGVSQNPRHKITKRGQNVTFRCDPISEHNRLYWYRQTLGQGPEFLTYFQNEAQLEKSRLLSDRFSAERPKGSFSTLEIQRTEQGDSAMYLCASSLEGAHTGELFFGEGSRLTVL.

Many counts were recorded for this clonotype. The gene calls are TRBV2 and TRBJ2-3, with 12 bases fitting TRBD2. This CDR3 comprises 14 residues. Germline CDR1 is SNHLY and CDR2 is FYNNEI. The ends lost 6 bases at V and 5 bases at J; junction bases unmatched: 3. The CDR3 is CASRPSGGGDTQYF. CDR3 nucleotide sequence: TGTGCCAGCAGACCTAGCGGGGGGGGAGATACGCAGTATTTT.

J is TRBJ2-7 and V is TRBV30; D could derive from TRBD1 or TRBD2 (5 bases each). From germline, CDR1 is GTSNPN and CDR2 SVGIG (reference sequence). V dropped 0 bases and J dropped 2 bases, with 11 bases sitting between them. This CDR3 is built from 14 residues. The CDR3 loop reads CAWSVGTGTYEQYF. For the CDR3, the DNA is TGTGCCTGGAGTGTTGGGACGGGGACCTACGAGCAGTACTTC.

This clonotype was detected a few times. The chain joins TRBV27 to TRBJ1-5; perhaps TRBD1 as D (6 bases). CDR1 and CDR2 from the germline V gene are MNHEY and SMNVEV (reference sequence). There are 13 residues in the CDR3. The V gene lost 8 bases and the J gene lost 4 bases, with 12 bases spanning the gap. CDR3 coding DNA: TGTGCCAGCGCGAGCAGGGGAAATCAGCCCCAGCATTTT. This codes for CASASRGNQPQHF.

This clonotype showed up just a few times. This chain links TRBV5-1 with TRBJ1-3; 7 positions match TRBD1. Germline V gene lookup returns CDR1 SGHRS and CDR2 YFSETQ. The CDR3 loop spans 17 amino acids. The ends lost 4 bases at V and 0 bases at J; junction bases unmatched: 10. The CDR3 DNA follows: TGCGCCAGCAGCCAATACCTAGGACAGGTCTCTGGAAACACCATATATTTT. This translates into CASSQYLGQVSGNTIYF.

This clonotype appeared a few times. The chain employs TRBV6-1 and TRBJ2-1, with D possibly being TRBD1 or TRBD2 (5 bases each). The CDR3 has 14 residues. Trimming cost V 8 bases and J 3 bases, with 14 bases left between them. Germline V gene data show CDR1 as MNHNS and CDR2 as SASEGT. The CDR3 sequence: CASVSRGHYNEQFF. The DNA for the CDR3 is TGTGCCAGCGTGAGCCGGGGCCACTACAATGAGCAGTTCTTC.

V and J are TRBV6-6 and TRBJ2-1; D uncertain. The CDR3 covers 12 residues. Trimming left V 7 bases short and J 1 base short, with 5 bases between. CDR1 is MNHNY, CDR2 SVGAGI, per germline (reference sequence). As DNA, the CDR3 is TGTGCCAGCATCGGGTCCTACAATGAGCAGTTCTTC. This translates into CASIGSYNEQFF.

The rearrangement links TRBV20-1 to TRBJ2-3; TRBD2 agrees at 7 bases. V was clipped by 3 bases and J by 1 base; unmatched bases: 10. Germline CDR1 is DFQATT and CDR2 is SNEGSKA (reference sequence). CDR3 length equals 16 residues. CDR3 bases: TGCAGTGCTAGTGGGGGGAGGGCTCTCGGCACAGATACGCAGTATTTT. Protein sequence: CSASGGRALGTDTQYF.

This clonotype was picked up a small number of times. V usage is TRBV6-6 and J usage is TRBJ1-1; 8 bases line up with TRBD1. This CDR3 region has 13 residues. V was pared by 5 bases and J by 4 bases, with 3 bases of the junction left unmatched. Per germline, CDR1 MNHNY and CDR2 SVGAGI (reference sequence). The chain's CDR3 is CASSRQGTTEAFF. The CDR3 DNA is TGTGCCAGCAGTCGACAGGGGACCACTGAAGCTTTCTTT.

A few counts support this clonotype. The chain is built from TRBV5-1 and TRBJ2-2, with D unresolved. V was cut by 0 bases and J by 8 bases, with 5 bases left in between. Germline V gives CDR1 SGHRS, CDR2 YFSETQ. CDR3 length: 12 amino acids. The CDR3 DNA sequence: TGCGCCAGCAGCTTGGTATCAGGGGAGCTGTTTTTT. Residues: CASSLVSGELFF.

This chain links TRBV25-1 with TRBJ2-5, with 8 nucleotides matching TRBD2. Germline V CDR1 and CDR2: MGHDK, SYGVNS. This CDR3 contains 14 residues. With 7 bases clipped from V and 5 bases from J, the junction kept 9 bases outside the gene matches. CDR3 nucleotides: TGTGCCAGCAACGAGCGGGGGCCGTGGGAGACCCAGTACTTC. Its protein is CASNERGPWETQYF.

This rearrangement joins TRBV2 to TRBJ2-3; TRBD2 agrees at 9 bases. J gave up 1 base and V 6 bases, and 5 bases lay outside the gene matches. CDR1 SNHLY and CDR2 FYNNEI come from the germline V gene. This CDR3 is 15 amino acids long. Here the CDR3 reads CASRELAGGTDTQYF. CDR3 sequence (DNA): TGTGCCAGCAGGGAATTAGCGGGGGGCACAGATACGCAGTATTTT. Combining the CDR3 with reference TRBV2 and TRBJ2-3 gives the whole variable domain EPEVTQTPSHQVTQMGQEVILRCVPISNHLYFYWYRQILGQKVEFLVSFYNNEISEKSEIFDDQFSVERPDGSNFTLKIRSTKLEDSAMYFCASRELAGGTDTQYFGPGTRLTVL.

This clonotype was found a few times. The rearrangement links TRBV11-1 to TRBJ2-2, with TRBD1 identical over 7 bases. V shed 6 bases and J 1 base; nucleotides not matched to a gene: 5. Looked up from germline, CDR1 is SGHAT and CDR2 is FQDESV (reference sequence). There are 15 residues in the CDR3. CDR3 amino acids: CASRPGQVNTGELFF. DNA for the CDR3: TGTGCCAGCAGACCTGGACAGGTGAACACCGGGGAGCTGTTTTTT.

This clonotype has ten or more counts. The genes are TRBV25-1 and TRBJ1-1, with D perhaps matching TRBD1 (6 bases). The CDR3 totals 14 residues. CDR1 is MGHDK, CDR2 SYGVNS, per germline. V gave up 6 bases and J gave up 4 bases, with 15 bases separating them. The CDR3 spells CASRADGGFTEAFF. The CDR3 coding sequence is TGTGCCAGCAGAGCTGATGGGGGCTTCACTGAAGCTTTCTTT.

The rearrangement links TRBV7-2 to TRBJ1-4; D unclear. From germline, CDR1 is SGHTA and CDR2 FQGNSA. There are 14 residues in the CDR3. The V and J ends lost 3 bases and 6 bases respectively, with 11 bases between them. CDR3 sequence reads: CASSLTILDEKLFF. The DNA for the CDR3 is TGTGCCAGCAGCTTGACCATCCTGGATGAAAAACTGTTTTTT.

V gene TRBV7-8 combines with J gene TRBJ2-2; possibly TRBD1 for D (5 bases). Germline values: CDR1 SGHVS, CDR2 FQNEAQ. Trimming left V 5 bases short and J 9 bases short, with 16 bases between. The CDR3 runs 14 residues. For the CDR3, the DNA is TGTGCCAGCAGCCAATTCTCTGACAGCCGGGAGCTGTTTTTT. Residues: CASSQFSDSRELFF.

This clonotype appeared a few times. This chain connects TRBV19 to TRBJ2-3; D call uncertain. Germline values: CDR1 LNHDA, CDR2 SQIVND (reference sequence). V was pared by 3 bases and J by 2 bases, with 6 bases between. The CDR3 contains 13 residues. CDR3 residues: CASSMELTDTQYF. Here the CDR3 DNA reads TGTGCCAGTAGTATGGAACTCACAGATACGCAGTATTTT.